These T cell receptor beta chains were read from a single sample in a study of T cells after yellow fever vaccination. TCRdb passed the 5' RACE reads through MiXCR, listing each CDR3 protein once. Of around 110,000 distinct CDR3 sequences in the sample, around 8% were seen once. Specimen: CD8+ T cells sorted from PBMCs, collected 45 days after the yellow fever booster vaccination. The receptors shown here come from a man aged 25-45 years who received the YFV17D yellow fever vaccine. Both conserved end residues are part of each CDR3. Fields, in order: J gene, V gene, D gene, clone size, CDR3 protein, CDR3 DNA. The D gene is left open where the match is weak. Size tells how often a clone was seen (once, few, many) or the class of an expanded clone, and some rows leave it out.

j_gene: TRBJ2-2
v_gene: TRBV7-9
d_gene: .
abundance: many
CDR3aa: CASSPGWGPVANTGELFF
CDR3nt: TGTGCCAGCAGCCCCGGTTGGGGACCAGTCGCGAACACCGGGGAGCTGTTTTTT

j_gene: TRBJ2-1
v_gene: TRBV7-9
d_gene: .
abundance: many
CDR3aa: CASSHPYRGLNEQFF
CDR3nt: TGTGCCAGCAGCCACCCTTACAGGGGACTTAATGAGCAGTTCTTC

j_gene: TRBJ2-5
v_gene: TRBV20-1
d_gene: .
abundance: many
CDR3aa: CSATSGEGQETQYF
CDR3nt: TGCAGTGCCACCAGCGGAGAGGGGCAAGAGACCCAGTACTTC

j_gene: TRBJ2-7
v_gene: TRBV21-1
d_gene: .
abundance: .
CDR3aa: CASSKVSLGGETYEQYF
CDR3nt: TGTGCCAGCAGCAAAGTTTCTCTTGGGGGAGAGACCTACGAGCAGTACTTC

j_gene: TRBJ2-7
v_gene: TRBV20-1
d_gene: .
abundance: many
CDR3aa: CSAREGVGISYEQYF
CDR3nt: TGCAGTGCCAGAGAAGGGGTAGGGATCTCCTACGAGCAGTACTTC

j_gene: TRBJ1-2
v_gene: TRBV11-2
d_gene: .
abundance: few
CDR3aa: CASSLVEWDGYTF
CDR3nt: TGTGCCAGCAGCTTAGTTGAATGGGATGGCTACACCTTC

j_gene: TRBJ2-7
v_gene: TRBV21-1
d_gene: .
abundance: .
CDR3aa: CASSSPGTSTNEQYF
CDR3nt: TGTGCCAGCAGCTCTCCCGGGACTAGCACCAACGAGCAGTACTTC

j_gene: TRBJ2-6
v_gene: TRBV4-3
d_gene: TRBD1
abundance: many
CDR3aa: CASSQDLDRETGANVLTF
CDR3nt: TGCGCCAGCAGCCAAGATTTAGACAGGGAAACTGGGGCCAACGTCCTGACTTTC

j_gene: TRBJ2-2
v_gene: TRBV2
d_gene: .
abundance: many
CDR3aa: CASRTRGGELFF
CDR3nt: TGTGCCAGCAGGACGCGGGGCGGGGAGCTGTTTTTT

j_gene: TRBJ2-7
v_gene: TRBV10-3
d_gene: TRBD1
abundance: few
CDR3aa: CAISELTGGTYEQYF
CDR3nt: TGTGCCATCAGTGAGTTAACAGGGGGGACCTACGAGCAGTACTTC

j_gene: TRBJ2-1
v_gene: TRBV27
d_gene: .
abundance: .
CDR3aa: CASRELGEKQFF
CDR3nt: TGTGCCAGCAGAGAGCTAGGGGAAAAGCAGTTCTTC

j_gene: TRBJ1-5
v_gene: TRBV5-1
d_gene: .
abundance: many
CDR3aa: CASSLAGGQPQHF
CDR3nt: TGCGCCAGCAGCTTAGCTGGAGGTCAGCCCCAGCATTTT

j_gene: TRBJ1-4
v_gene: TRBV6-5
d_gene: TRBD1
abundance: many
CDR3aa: CASSWTGATNEKLFF
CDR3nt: TGTGCCAGCAGTTGGACAGGAGCAACTAATGAAAAACTGTTTTTT

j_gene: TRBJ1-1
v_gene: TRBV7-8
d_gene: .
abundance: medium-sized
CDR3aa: CASSSERGVPEAFF
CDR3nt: TGTGCCAGCAGCTCAGAGCGGGGTGTCCCTGAAGCTTTCTTT

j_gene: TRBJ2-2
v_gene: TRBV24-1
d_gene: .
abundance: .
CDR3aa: CATSLGETNTGELFF
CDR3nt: TGTGCCACCAGCCTTGGTGAGACGAACACCGGGGAGCTGTTTTTT

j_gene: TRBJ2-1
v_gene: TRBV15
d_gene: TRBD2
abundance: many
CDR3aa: CATRSGTSDNEQFF
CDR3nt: TGTGCCACCAGGTCCGGGACTAGCGACAATGAGCAGTTCTTC

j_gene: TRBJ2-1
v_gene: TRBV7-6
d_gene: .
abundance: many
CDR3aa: CASSLLTGFDEQFF
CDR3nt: TGTGCCAGCAGCTTATTAACAGGTTTTGATGAGCAGTTCTTC

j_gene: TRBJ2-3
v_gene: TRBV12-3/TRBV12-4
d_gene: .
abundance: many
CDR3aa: CASSLVGDTQYF
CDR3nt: TGTGCCAGCAGTTTAGTAGGGGATACGCAGTATTTT

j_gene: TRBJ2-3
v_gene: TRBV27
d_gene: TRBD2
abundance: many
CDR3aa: CASTPGPGRALDTQYF
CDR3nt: TGTGCCAGCACCCCCGGGCCGGGGAGGGCCCTAGATACGCAGTATTTT

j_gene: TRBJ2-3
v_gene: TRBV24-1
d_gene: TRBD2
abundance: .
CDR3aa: CATSDYPSGGADTQYF
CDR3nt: TGTGCCACCAGTGATTATCCTAGCGGGGGGGCAGATACGCAGTATTTT

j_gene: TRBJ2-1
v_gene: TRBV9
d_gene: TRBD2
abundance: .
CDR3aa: CASSSSGGSYNEQFF
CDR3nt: TGTGCCAGCAGCAGTAGCGGGGGCTCCTACAATGAGCAGTTCTTC

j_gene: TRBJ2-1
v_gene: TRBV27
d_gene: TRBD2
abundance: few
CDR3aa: CASSPGLAREQFF
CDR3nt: TGTGCCAGCAGTCCGGGACTAGCAAGGGAGCAGTTCTTC

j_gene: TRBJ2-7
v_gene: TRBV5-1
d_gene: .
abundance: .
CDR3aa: CASSFAPGTTQSYEQYF
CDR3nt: TGCGCCAGCAGCTTTGCCCCCGGGACAACTCAGAGCTACGAGCAGTACTTC

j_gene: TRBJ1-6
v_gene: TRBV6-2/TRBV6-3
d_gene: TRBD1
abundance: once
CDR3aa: CASISGTVYNSPLHF
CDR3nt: TGTGCCAGCATCTCCGGGACAGTCTATAATTCACCCCTCCACTTT

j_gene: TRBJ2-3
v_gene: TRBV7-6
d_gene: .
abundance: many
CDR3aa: CASSYSQGTDTQYF
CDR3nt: TGTGCCAGCAGCTATAGCCAGGGCACAGATACGCAGTATTTT

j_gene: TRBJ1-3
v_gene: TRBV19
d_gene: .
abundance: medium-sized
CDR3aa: CASSHRDSTTIYF
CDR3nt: TGTGCCAGTAGTCACAGGGACTCCACCACCATATATTTT

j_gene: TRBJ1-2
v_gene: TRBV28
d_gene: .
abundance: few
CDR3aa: CASSFVRGGSGYTF
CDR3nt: TGTGCCAGCAGCTTTGTGCGGGGAGGCAGTGGCTACACCTTC

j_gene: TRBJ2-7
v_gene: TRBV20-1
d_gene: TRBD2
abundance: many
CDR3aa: CSAPPLAGFYEQYF
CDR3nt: TGCAGTGCTCCCCCACTAGCGGGATTCTACGAGCAGTACTTC

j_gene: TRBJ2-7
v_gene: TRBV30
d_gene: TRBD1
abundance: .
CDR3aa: CACGQGATEQYF
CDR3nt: TGTGCCTGTGGACAGGGGGCAACCGAGCAGTACTTC

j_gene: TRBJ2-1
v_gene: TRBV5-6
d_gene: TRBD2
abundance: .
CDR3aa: CASSPGLGASEQFF
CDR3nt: TGTGCCAGCAGCCCCGGACTAGGAGCAAGCGAGCAGTTCTTC

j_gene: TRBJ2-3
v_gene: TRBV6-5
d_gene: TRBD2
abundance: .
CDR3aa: CASSLETSGRAGDTQYF
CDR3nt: TGTGCCAGCAGTTTAGAAACTAGCGGGAGGGCCGGCGATACGCAGTATTTT

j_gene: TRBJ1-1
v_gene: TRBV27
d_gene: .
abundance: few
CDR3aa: CASRPQVNTEAFF
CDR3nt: TGTGCCAGCAGACCACAAGTGAACACTGAAGCTTTCTTT

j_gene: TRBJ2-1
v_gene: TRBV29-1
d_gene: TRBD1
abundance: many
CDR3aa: CSAQGQGDEQFF
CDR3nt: TGCAGCGCACAAGGACAGGGAGATGAGCAGTTCTTC

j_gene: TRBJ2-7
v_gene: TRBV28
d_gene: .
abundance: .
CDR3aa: CASSSRDNYEQYF
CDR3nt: TGTGCCAGCAGTTCTAGGGACAACTACGAGCAGTACTTC

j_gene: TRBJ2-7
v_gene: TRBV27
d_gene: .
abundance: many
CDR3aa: CASSTTPSYEQYF
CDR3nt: TGTGCCAGCAGTACCACTCCATCCTACGAGCAGTACTTC

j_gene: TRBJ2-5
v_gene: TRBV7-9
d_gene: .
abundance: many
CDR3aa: CAVQTDEETQYF
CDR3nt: TGTGCCGTCCAGACTGACGAAGAGACCCAGTACTTC

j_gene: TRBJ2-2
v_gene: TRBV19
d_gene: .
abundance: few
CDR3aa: CATQDGPANTGELFF
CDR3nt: TGTGCCACCCAGGATGGCCCCGCGAACACCGGGGAGCTGTTTTTT

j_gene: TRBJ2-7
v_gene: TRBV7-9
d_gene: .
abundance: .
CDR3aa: CASSSNSRTVTYEQYF
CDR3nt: TGTGCCAGCAGCTCAAACTCTAGGACGGTAACCTACGAGCAGTACTTC

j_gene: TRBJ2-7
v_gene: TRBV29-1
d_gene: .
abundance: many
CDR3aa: CSVDTGASYEQYF
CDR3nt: TGCAGCGTTGATACGGGGGCCTCCTACGAGCAGTACTTC

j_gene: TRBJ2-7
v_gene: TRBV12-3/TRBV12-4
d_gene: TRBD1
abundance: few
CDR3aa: CARSFTGQGGEQYF
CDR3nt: TGTGCCAGAAGTTTTACGGGACAGGGTGGTGAGCAGTACTTC

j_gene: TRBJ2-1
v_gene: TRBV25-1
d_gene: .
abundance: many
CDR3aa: CASSETATYNEQFF
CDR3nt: TGTGCCAGCAGTGAGACGGCAACCTACAATGAGCAGTTCTTC

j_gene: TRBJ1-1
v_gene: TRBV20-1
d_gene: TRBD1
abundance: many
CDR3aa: CSASPDRATEAFF
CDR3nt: TGCAGTGCTAGCCCGGACAGGGCGACTGAAGCTTTCTTT

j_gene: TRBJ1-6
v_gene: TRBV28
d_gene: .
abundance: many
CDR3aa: CASSSWTAESPLHF
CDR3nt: TGTGCCAGCAGTTCTTGGACGGCGGAGTCACCCCTCCACTTT

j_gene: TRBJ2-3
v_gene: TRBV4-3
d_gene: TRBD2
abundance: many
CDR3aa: CASSLGTSGATDTQYF
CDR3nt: TGCGCCAGCAGCCTAGGGACTAGCGGAGCCACAGATACGCAGTATTTT

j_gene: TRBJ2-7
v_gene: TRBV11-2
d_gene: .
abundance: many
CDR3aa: CASSFRAEQYF
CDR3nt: TGTGCCAGCAGCTTCCGGGCCGAGCAGTACTTC

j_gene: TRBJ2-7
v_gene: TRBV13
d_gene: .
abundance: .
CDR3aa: CASSLGLAKGEQYF
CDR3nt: TGTGCCAGCAGCTTAGGCCTGGCCAAGGGGGAGCAGTACTTC

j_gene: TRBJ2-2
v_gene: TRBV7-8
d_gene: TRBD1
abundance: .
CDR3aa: CASSSQGLGSLFF
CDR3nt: TGTGCCAGCAGCTCACAGGGGTTGGGCTCGCTGTTTTTT

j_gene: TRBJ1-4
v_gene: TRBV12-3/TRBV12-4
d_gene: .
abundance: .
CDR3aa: CTCSFVGDIGVSTNEKLFF
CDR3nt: TGTACCTGCAGTTTCGTCGGGGACATAGGGGTATCCACTAATGAAAAACTGTTTTTT

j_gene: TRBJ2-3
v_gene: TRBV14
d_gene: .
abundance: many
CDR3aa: CASSQFQDTQYF
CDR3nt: TGTGCCAGCAGCCAGTTCCAAGATACGCAGTATTTT

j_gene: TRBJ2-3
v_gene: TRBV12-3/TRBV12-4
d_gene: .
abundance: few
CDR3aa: CASSSLAAADTQYF
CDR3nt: TGTGCCAGCAGTTCACTAGCTGCGGCAGATACGCAGTATTTT

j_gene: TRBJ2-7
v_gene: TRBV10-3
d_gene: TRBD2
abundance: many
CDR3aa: CAISESGLAGPYEQYF
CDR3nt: TGTGCCATCAGTGAGTCTGGGCTAGCGGGGCCCTACGAGCAGTACTTC

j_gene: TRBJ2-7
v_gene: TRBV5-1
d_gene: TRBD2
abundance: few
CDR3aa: CASSLGASGDDEQYF
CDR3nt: TGCGCCAGCAGCTTGGGTGCTAGCGGGGACGACGAGCAGTACTTC

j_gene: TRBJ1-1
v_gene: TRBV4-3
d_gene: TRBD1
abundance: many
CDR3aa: CASSQDSGGSNTEAFF
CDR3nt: TGCGCCAGCAGCCAAGATTCAGGGGGCTCTAACACTGAAGCTTTCTTT

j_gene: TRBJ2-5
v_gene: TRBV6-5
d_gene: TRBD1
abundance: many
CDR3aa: CASGPWTGEETQYF
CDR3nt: TGTGCCAGCGGACCCTGGACAGGAGAAGAGACCCAGTACTTC